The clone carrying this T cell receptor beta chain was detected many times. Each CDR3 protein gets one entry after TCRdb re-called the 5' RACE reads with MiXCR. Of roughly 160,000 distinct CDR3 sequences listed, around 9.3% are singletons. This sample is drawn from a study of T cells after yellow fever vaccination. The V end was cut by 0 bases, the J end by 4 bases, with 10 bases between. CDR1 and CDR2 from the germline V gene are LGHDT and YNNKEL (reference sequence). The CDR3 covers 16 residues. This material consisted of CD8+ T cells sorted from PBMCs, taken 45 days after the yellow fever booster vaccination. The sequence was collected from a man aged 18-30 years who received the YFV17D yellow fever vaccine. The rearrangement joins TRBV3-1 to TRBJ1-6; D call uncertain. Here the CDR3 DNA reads TGTGCCAGCAGCCAAGAAGGTGGCACTTATAATTCACCCCTCCACTTT. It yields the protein CASSQEGGTYNSPLHF.